This is a list of T cell receptor beta chains from one sample in a study of blood T cell repertoires in COVID-19. TCRdb's table, derived via immunoSEQ multiplex PCR, lists solely in-frame clones and lacks some. The sample shows about 120,000 clones, less than 90% of them seen only once. The sample taken for sequencing was peripheral blood. Every receptor here comes from an elderly man with active or convalescent COVID-19. Both conserved end residues are part of each CDR3. A D gene is named only where the DNA matches it firmly. A clone size is listed for some rows: how often the clone was seen (once, few, many), or a class if it is expanded.

TGTGCCACCAGCAGAGTTTCAGTGTCAGAAGGCTACACCTTC CATSRVSVSEGYTF TRBJ1-2 . . 14 TRBV15
TGTGCCAGCATCTCCCCCCACAGGGGCGGCAATGAGCAGTTCTTC CASISPHRGGNEQFF TRBJ2-1 . TRBD1 15 TRBV5-8
TGTGCCACCGGTCGGACTAGCGGGAGTAAAGAGACCCAGTACTTC CATGRTSGSKETQYF TRBJ2-5 . TRBD2 15 TRBV24-1
TGTGCCAGCAGCTTGAGCCGGGGGGCTTTCGGGGGCTACACCTTC CASSLSRGAFGGYTF TRBJ1-2 . . 15 TRBV11-2
TGCAGCACCTCCCCCGTGACTAGATCAGATACGCAGTATTTT CSTSPVTRSDTQYF TRBJ2-3 . . 14 TRBV29-1
TGTGCCACCAGCAGAGAACTAGCGGGGGGGCTAGCCAAAAACATTCAGTACTTC CATSRELAGGLAKNIQYF TRBJ2-4 . TRBD2 18 TRBV15
TGTGCCAGCAGCCCCCGGCCTAGCGCCTCCTACGAGCAGTACTTC CASSPRPSASYEQYF TRBJ2-7 . . 15 TRBV6-2/TRBV6-3
TGTGCCAGCAGGGGGGGGCCCACAACGGCAGCTTTCTTT CASRGGPTTAAFF TRBJ1-1 once . 13 TRBV25-1
TGTGCCAGCAGCTTAAGAGCCATCCCGGGGGGCTACACCTTC CASSLRAIPGGYTF TRBJ1-2 . . 14 TRBV7-2
TGTGCCAGCAGAGACTTACCGGGCACTGAAGCTTTCTTT CASRDLPGTEAFF TRBJ1-1 once . 13 TRBV2
TGTGCCAGCAGCAGGTCCGGGACAGCGAACACTGAAGCTTTCTTT CASSRSGTANTEAFF TRBJ1-1 . TRBD1 15 TRBV7-3
TGTGCCAGCAGCTTGGGCAGGGTCCTGTATGGCTACACCTTC CASSLGRVLYGYTF TRBJ1-2 . . 14 TRBV7-8
TGTGCCAGCAGCTTAGGACAGAATCAGCCCCAGCATTTT CASSLGQNQPQHF TRBJ1-5 . . 13 TRBV7-2
TGTGCCAGCAGCCCGTTAGCGGGCACCACAGATACGCAGTATTTT CASSPLAGTTDTQYF TRBJ2-3 . TRBD2 15 TRBV3-1/TRBV3-2
TGTGCCAGTAGTAGGGACACCGATCAGCCCCAGCATTTT CASSRDTDQPQHF TRBJ1-5 . . 13 TRBV19
TGTGCCAGCAGCGCCTCTAGCGGGGGGGCCCAGGCCCAAGAGACCCAGTACTTC CASSASSGGAQAQETQYF TRBJ2-5 . TRBD2 18 TRBV9
TGTGCCAGCAGCAATCTGGAACAGGACCCCCCTGGAAACACCATATATTTT CASSNLEQDPPGNTIYF TRBJ1-3 . . 17 TRBV9
TGTGCCAGCAGCAACGGGGAAAAGGGGGACTTT CASSNGEKGDF TRBJ1-6 . . 11 TRBV21-1
TGTGCCAGCAGCCGCAGTAATAGCAATCAGCCCCAGCATTTT CASSRSNSNQPQHF TRBJ1-5 . . 14 TRBV28
TGTGCCAGTAATGTCGGCGGGGCTAGAGATACGCAGTATTTT CASNVGGARDTQYF TRBJ2-3 . . 14 TRBV19
TGCGCCAGCAGACCGACAGGGTTTGTGGGGAACACTGAAGCTTTCTTT CASRPTGFVGNTEAFF TRBJ1-1 . TRBD1 16 TRBV5-1
TGTGCCAGCACCCTTCTAGGACTTGGTACGCAGTATTTT CASTLLGLGTQYF TRBJ2-3 . . 13 TRBV7-2
TGCGCCAGCAGCCCCCCTGGGCGGGCAAACTATGGCTACACCTTC CASSPPGRANYGYTF TRBJ1-2 . . 15 TRBV4-1
TGCAGTGCTAGCGGGGGGAACGAGCAGTACTTC CSASGGNEQYF TRBJ2-7 . TRBD2 11 TRBV20-1
TGTGCCTGGGGGACAGGGGTAGCCGATAATTCACCCCTCCACTTT CAWGTGVADNSPLHF TRBJ1-6 . TRBD1 15 TRBV30
TGTGCCAGCAGCGATCGACAGGAAACCGAGCAGTACTTC CASSDRQETEQYF TRBJ2-7 few . 13 TRBV5-4
TGTGCCAGCAGCGTAGGCGGGGGGCAGGGGCGCTACGAGCAGTACTTC CASSVGGGQGRYEQYF TRBJ2-7 . TRBD2 16 TRBV9
TGTGCCTCAGGTGGCGGCAGGGGCACCAATCAGCCCCAGCATTTT CASGGGRGTNQPQHF TRBJ1-5 few . 15 TRBV10-3
TGCAGCGTTGAATCCGGCGGGGCGGCTTTCTTT CSVESGGAAFF TRBJ1-1 . . 11 TRBV29-1
TGTGCCAGCAGTTTACACGGGAGGGCCCTAAAACGCTACGAGCAGTACTTC CASSLHGRALKRYEQYF TRBJ2-7 . TRBD2 17 TRBV27
TGTGCCAGCAGTTTAATCGGACAGGGTGGCAATCAGCCCCAGCATTTT CASSLIGQGGNQPQHF TRBJ1-5 . TRBD1 16 TRBV27
TGTGCCCCTAGAGCGGGCAGGGAGGAGACCCAGTACTTC CAPRAGREETQYF TRBJ2-5 . . 13 TRBV19
TGTGCCAGCAGCTTAGGCGGTCTAGTCTCTTCTGGAAACACCATATATTTT CASSLGGLVSSGNTIYF TRBJ1-3 . . 17 TRBV7-9
TGTGCCAGCAGCTTAGATGGGGGGGCGGCCTCTAACTATGGCTACACCTTC CASSLDGGAASNYGYTF TRBJ1-2 . . 17 TRBV7-2
TGTGCCAGCGGGGGGACGGGTTCACCCCTCCACTTT CASGGTGSPLHF TRBJ1-6 . . 12 TRBV12-3/TRBV12-4
TGTGCCAGCAGAAGGACTGTAGCGGGGGGTCCCCGGGTCTTC CASRRTVAGGPRVF TRBJ2-1 . TRBD2 14 TRBV27
TGTGCCAGCAGTTTAAACCCATTCCAGGGCCATGGCTACACCTTC CASSLNPFQGHGYTF TRBJ1-2 once . 15 TRBV28
TGCGCCAGCAGCCCGGGTGGTGGGGGCGCGGCAGATACGCAGTATTTT CASSPGGGGAADTQYF TRBJ2-3 . . 16 TRBV5-1
TGCGCCAGCGCCTTCGCGGGGGCGAACACCGGGGAGCTGTTTTTT CASAFAGANTGELFF TRBJ2-2 once TRBD2 15 TRBV5-1
TGTGCCAGCAGCTTAGTGCAGGTCAACTCTGGAAACACCATATATTTT CASSLVQVNSGNTIYF TRBJ1-3 . . 16 TRBV7-8
TGTGCCAGCAGGCCCCCCGGGACAGGGGAACAGCGGGAGTCGATCGCCGGGGAGCTGTTTTTT CASRPPGTGEQRESIAGELFF TRBJ2-2 . TRBD1 21 TRBV14
TGTGCCAGCAGCTTATCCGGCAGGGGAAAGACCTTTCATGGCTACACCTTC CASSLSGRGKTFHGYTF TRBJ1-2 . . 17 TRBV11-2
TGTGCCAGCAGTAAGACCGGGACAGGGGGCTTCGTTGGGTCCTACAATGAGCAGTTCTTC CASSKTGTGGFVGSYNEQFF TRBJ2-1 . TRBD1 20 TRBV27
TGTGCCAGCAGTGAATCTCCGGGACAGTATGGCTACACCTTC CASSESPGQYGYTF TRBJ1-2 . TRBD1 14 TRBV6-1
TGTGCCAGCAGCGTAGCCGGGACAGCCAGTGAAAAACTGTTTTTT CASSVAGTASEKLFF TRBJ1-4 few TRBD1 15 TRBV9